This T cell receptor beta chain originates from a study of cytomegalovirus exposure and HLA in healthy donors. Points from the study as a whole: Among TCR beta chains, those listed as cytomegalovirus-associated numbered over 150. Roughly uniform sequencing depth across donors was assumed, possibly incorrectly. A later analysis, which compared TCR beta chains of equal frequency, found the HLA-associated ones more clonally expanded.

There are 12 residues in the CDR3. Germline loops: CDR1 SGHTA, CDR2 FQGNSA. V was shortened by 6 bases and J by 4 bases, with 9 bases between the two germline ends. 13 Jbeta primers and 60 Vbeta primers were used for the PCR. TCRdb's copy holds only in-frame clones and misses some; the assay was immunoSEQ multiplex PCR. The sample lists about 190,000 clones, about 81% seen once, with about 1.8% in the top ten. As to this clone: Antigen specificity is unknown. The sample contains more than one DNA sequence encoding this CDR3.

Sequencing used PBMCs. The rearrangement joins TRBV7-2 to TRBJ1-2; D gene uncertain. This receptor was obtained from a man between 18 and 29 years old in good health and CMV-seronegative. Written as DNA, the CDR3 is TGTGCCAGCAGACAGTCTTCCTATGGCTACACCTTC. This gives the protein CASRQSSYGYTF. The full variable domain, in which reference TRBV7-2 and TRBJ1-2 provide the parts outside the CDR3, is GAGVSQSPSNKVTEKGKDVELRCDPISGHTALYWYRQSLGQGLEFLIYFQGNSAPDKSGLPSDRFSAERTGGSVSTLTIQRTQQEDSAVYLCASRQSSYGYTFGSGTRLTVV.